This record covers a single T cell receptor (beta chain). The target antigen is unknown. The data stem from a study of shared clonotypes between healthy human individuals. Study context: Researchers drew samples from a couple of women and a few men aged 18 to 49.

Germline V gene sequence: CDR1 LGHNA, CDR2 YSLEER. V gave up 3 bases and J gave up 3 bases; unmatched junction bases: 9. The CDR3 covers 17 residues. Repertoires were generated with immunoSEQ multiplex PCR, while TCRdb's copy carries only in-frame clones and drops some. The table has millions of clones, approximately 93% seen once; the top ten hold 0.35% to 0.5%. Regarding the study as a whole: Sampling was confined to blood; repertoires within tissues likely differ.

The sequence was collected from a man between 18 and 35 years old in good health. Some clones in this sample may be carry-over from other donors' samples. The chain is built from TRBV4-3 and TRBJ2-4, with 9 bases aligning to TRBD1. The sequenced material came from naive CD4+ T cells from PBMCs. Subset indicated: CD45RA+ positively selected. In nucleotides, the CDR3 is TGCGCCAGCAGCCATGACCGGGACAGGGTCGGCAAAAACATTCAGTACTTC. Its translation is CASSHDRDRVGKNIQYF.